This T cell receptor (beta chain) was captured by sequencing in a study of T cells in Graves' hyperthyroidism and ophthalmopathy. This clonotype was detected a few times. Subjects with ophthalmopathy showed a Clinical Activity Score no lower than 3, a NOSPECS grade no lower than 4, and a duration shorter than 3 months. Per the germline V gene, CDR1 is MNHEY and CDR2 is SMNVEV (reference sequence). The CDR3 has 16 residues. V was cut by 1 base and J by 7 bases, with 14 bases left in between. Amplified TCR beta CDR3 regions came from RNA transcripts. The primer set for the first-round RT-PCR of the TCR CDR3 was HTBI. MiXCR was run by TCRdb on the multiplex PCR reads, yielding one entry per CDR3 protein. The sample records 350,000 to 400,000 distinct CDR3 sequences, around a sixth being singletons.

The chain has TRBV27 and TRBJ1-6; unclear D gene. The specimen sequenced was blood. The TCR comes from a man younger than 35 with Graves' ophthalmopathy. CDR3 in DNA: TGTGCCAGCAGTTTATATTTGGTTGCGGAGAATTCACCCCTCCACTTT. This codes for CASSLYLVAENSPLHF.